This TCR beta chain originates from a study of T-cell reconstitution after alpha-beta-depleted transplantation in children. V shed 5 bases and J shed 4 bases, with 14 bases lying between them. This CDR3 contains 13 residues. Germline V gene lookup returns CDR1 SQVTM and CDR2 ANQGSEA. This clonotype was seen ten or more times. Unique molecular identifiers tagged the TCRbeta library. TCRdb re-called the PCR reads with MiXCR, one entry per CDR3 protein. The profile covers around 580,000 distinct CDR3 sequences, with 20% to 25% appearing a single time and 13% to 15% taken by the ten largest. The sample was PBMCs, mostly from graft donor cells, taken 360 days after TCRalphabeta/CD19-depleted stem cell transplant. This TCR derives from a boy under two years old who had a stem cell transplant for acute myeloid leukemia, so the T cells may come from the graft donor. The gene calls are TRBV29-1 and TRBJ2-5; possible D gene TRBD1, 5 bases. This CDR3 is CSVRLRTLETQYF. Written as DNA, the CDR3 is TGCAGCGTTAGGTTGAGGACATTAGAGACCCAGTACTTC.